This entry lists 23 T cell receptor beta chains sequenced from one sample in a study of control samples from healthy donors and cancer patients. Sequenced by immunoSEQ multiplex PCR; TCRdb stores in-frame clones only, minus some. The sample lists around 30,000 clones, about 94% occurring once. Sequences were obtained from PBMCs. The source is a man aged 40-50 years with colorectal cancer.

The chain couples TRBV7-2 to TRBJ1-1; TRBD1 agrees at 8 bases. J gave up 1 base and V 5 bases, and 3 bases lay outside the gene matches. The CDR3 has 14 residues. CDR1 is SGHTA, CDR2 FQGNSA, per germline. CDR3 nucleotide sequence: TGTGCCAGCAGCAAGACAGGGGCGAACACTGAAGCTTTCTTT. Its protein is CASSKTGANTEAFF. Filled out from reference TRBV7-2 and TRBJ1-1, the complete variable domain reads GAGVSQSPSNKVTEKGKDVELRCDPISGHTALYWYRQSLGQGLEFLIYFQGNSAPDKSGLPSDRFSAERTGGSVSTLTIQRTQQEDSAVYLCASSKTGANTEAFFGQGTRLTVV.

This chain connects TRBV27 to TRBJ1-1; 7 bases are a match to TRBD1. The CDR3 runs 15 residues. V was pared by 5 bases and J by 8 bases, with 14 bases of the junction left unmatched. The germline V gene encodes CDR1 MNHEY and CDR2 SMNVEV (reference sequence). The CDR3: CASSPIPLGTAEAFF. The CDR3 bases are TGTGCCAGCAGTCCAATCCCCCTGGGGACAGCCGAAGCTTTCTTT.

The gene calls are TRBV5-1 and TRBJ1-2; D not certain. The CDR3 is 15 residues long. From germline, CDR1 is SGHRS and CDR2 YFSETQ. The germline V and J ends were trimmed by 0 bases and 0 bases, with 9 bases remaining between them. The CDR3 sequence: CASSLEYSTNYGYTF. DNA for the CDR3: TGCGCCAGCAGCTTGGAATACAGCACTAACTATGGCTACACCTTC.

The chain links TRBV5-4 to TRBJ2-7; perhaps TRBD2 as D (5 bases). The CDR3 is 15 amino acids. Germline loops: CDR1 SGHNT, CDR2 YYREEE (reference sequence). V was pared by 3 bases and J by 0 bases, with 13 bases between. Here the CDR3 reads CASSSRGKGSYEQYF. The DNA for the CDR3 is TGTGCCAGCAGCTCCCGGGGAAAGGGCTCCTACGAGCAGTACTTC.

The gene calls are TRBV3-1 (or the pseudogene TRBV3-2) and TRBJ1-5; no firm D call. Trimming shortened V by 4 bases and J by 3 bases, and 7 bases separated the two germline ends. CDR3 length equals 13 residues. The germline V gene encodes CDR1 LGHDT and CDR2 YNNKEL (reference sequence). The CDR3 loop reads CASSRGDNQPQHF. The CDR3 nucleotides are TGTGCCAGCAGCCGGGGTGACAATCAGCCCCAGCATTTT.

Written as DNA, the CDR3 is TGTGCCAGCAGTTACTCGCATGTGGGGACCTCCTACGAGCAGTACTTC. The encoded protein is CASSYSHVGTSYEQYF. The chain carries TRBV6-5 and TRBJ2-7; either TRBD1 or TRBD2 may supply D (5 bases each). The CDR3 consists of 16 residues. Germline CDR1 is MNHEY and CDR2 is SVGAGI. V lost 0 bases and J lost 0, with 12 bases in between.

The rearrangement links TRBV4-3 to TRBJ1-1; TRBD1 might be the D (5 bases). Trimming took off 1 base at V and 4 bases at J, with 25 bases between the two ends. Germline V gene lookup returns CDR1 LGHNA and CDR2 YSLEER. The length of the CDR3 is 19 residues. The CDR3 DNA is TGCGCCAGCAGCCAAGTGAGTCAGGGACGGCTTCTTGGATCCACTGAAGCTTTCTTT. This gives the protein CASSQVSQGRLLGSTEAFF.

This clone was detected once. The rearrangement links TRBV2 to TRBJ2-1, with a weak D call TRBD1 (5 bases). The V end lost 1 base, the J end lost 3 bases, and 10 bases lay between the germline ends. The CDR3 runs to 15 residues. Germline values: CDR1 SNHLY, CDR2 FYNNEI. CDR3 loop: CASSEEAGFYNEQFF. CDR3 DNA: TGTGCCAGCAGTGAAGAGGCAGGGTTCTACAATGAGCAGTTCTTC.

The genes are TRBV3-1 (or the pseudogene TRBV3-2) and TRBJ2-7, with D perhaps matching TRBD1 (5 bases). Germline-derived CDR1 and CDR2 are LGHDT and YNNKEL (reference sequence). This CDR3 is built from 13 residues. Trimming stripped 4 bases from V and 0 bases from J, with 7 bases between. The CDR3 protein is CASSRQPSYEQYF. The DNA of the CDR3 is TGTGCCAGCAGCCGACAGCCCTCCTACGAGCAGTACTTC.

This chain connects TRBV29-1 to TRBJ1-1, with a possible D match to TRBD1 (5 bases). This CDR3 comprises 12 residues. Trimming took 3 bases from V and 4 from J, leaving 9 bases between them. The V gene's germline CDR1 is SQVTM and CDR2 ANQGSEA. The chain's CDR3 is CSVDRRGTEAFF. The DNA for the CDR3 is TGCAGCGTTGACCGAAGGGGCACTGAAGCTTTCTTT.

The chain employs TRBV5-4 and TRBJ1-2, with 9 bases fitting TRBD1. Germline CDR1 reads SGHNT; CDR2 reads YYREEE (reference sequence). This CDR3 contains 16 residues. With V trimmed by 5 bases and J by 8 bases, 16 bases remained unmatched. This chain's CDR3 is CASRGVKVDRGGGYTF. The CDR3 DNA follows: TGTGCCAGCAGGGGGGTGAAAGTGGACAGGGGCGGCGGCTACACCTTC. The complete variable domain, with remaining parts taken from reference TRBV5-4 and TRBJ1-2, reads ETGVTQSPTHLIKTRGQQVTLRCSSQSGHNTVSWYQQALGQGPQFIFQYYREEENGRGNFPPRFSGLQFPNYSSELNVNALELDDSALYLCASRGVKVDRGGGYTFGSGTRLTVV.

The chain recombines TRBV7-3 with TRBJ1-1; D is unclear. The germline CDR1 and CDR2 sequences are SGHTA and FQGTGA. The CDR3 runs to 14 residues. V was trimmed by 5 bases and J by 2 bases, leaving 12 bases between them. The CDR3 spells CASSIRAKNTEAFF. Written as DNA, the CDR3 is TGTGCCAGCAGCATCCGGGCCAAAAACACTGAAGCTTTCTTT.

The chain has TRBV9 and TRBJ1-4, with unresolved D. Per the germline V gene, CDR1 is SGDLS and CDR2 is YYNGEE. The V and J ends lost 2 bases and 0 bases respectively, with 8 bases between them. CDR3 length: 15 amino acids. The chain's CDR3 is CASSVDGTTNEKLFF. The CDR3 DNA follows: TGTGCCAGCAGCGTCGACGGAACAACTAATGAAAAACTGTTTTTT.

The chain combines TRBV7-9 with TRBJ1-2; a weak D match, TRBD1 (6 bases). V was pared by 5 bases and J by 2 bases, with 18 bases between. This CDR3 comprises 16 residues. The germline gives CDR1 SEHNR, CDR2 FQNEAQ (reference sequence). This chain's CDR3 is CASSAASAGVNYGYTF. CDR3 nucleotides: TGTGCCAGCAGCGCCGCCTCGGCAGGGGTAAACTATGGCTACACCTTC. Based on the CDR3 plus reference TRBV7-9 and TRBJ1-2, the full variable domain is DTGVSQNPRHKITKRGQNVTFRCDPISEHNRLYWYRQTLGQGPEFLTYFQNEAQLEKSRLLSDRFSAERPKGSFSTLEIQRTEQGDSAMYLCASSAASAGVNYGYTFGSGTRLTVV.

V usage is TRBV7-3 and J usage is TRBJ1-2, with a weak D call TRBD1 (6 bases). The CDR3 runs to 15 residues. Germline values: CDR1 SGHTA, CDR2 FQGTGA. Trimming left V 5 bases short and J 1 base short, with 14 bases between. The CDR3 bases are TGTGCCAGCAGCAAGAACCGGGACATTAACTATGGCTACACCTTC. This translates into CASSKNRDINYGYTF.

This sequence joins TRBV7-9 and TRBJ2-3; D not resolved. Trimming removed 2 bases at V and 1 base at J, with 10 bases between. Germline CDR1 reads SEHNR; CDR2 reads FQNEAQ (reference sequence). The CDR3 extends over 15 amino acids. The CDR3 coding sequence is TGTGCCAGCAGCTTAAAGGGTTCCGGCACAGATACGCAGTATTTT. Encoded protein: CASSLKGSGTDTQYF.

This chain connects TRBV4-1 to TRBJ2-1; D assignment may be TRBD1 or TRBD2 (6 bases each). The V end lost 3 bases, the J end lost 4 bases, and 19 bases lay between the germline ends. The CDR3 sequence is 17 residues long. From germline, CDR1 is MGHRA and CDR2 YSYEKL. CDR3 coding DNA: TGCGCCAGCAGCCAGGAGGGGGGAGCCTTTTTGTACAATGAGCAGTTCTTC. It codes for CASSQEGGAFLYNEQFF.

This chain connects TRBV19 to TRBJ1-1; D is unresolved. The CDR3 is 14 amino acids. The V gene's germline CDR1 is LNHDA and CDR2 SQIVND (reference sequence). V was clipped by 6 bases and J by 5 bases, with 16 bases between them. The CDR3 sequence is CASRTVLLGTEAFF. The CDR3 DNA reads TGTGCCAGTAGGACCGTCCTACTGGGAACTGAAGCTTTCTTT.

CDR3 region: CASSGLGETQYF. The DNA for the CDR3 is TGTGCCAGCAGTGGACTGGGAGAGACCCAGTACTTC. This rearrangement joins TRBV27 to TRBJ2-5; possible D gene TRBD2, 5 bases. The CDR3 contains 12 residues. The germline gives CDR1 MNHEY, CDR2 SMNVEV (reference sequence). Between the trimmed V and J ends, which lost 5 bases and 4 bases, there was a span of 8 bases.

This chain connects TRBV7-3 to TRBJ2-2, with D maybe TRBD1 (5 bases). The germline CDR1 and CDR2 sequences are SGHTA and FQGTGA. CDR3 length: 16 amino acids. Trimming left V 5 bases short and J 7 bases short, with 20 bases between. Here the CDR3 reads CASSPRRYGQGGELFF. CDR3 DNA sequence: TGTGCCAGCAGCCCACGGCGGTACGGGCAGGGCGGGGAGCTGTTTTTT.

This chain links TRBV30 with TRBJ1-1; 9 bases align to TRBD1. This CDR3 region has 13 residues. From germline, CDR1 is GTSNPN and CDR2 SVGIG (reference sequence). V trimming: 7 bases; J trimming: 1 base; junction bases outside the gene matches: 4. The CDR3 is CASNRGRNTEAFF. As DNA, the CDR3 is TGTGCCTCAAACAGGGGGCGGAACACTGAAGCTTTCTTT.

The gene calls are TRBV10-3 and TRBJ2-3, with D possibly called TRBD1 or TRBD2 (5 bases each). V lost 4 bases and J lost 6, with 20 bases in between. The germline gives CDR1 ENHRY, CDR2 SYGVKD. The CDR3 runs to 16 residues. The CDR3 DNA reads TGTGCCATCAGTGGGGGCCGCGGGCAGGGTCCCGATACGCAGTATTTT. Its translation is CAISGGRGQGPDTQYF.

CDR3 region: CASSPGTEQETQYF. The CDR3 DNA sequence: TGCGCCAGCAGCCCAGGGACAGAACAAGAGACCCAGTACTTC. This chain connects TRBV5-1 to TRBJ2-5, with 7 bases aligning to TRBD1. J gave up 2 bases and V 4 bases, and 5 bases lay outside the gene matches. The CDR3 length is 14 residues. Germline lookup yields CDR1 SGHRS and CDR2 YFSETQ. Full variable domain (rest looked up from reference TRBV5-1 and TRBJ2-5): KAGVTQTPRYLIKTRGQQVTLSCSPISGHRSVSWYQQTPGQGLQFLFEYFSETQRNKGNFPGRFSGRQFSNSRSEMNVSTLELGDSALYLCASSPGTEQETQYFGPGTRLLVL.